Sequencing of this T cell receptor (beta chain) was carried out in a study of blood T cell repertoires in COVID-19. Study-level information: Samples taken during acute and convalescent COVID-19 were collected in the United States, Italy and Spain. Sources were T cells, B-cell-depleted T cells, or PBMCs; the material itself was cDNA or gDNA.

The trim removed 2 bases at V and 6 bases at J, leaving 4 bases unmatched. CDR1 and CDR2 from the germline V gene are MNHNS and SASEGT. CDR3 size: 15 residues. Profiling relied on immunoSEQ multiplex PCR, and the TCRdb table lists in-frame clones only, not all of them. The sample comprises approximately 270,000 clones, approximately 89% of which are singletons, and approximately 10% rests with the top ten. The chain links TRBV6-1 to TRBJ2-1, with 10 positions matching TRBD2. Sequencing was carried out using peripheral blood. The TCR comes from a man aged 40-50 years with active or convalescent COVID-19. CDR3 loop: CASSELAGALNEQFF. The CDR3 DNA follows: TGTGCCAGCAGTGAACTAGCGGGAGCCCTCAATGAGCAGTTCTTC.